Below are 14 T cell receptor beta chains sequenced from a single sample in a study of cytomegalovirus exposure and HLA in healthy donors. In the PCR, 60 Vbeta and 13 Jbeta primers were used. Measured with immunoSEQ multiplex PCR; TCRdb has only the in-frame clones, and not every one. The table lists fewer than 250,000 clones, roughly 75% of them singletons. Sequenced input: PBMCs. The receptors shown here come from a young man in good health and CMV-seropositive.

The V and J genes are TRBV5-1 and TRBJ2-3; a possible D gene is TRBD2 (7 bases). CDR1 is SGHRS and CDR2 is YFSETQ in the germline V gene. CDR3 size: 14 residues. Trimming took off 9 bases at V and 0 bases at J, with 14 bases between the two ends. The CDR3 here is CATKEGGSTDTQYF. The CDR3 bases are TGCGCCACCAAGGAGGGGGGGAGCACAGATACGCAGTATTTT.

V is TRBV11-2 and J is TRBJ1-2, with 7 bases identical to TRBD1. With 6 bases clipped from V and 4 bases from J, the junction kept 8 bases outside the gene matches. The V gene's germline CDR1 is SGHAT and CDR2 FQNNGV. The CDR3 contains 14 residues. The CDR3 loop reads CASRTLGQAYGYTF. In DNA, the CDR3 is TGTGCCAGCAGAACCCTCGGACAGGCCTATGGCTACACCTTC.

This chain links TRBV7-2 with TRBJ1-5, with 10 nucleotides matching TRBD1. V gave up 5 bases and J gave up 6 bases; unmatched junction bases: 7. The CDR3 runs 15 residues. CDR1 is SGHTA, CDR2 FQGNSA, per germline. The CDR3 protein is CASSQDRGMSQPQHF. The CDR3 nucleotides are TGTGCCAGCAGCCAGGACAGGGGGATGAGTCAGCCCCAGCATTTT.

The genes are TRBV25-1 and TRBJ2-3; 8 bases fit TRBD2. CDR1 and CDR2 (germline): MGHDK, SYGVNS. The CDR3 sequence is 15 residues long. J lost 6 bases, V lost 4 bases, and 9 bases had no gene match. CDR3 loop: CASSVGRGALDTQYF. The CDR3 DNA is TGTGCCAGCAGTGTCGGGCGGGGGGCCCTTGATACGCAGTATTTT. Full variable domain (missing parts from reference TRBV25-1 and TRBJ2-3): EADIYQTPRYLVIGTGKKITLECSQTMGHDKMYWYQQDPGMELHLIHYSYGVNSTEKGDLSSESTVSRIRTEHFPLTLESARPSHTSQYLCASSVGRGALDTQYFGPGTRLTVL.

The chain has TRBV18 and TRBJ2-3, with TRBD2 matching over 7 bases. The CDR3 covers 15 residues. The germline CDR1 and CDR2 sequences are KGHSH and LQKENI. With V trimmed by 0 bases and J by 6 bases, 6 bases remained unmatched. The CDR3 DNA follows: TGTGCCAGCTCACCACCGGGGAGGGAAAGGGATACGCAGTATTTT. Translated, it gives CASSPPGRERDTQYF.

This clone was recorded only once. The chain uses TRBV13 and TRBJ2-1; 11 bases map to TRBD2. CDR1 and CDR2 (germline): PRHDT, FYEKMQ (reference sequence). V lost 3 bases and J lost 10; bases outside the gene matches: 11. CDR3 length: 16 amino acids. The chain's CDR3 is CASSLGQLAGAGEQFF. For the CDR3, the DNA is TGTGCCAGCAGCTTGGGGCAACTAGCGGGAGCTGGGGAGCAGTTCTTC.

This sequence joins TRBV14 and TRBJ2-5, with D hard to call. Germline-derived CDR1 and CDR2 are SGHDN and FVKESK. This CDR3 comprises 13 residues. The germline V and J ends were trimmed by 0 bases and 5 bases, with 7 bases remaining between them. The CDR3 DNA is TGTGCCAGCAGCCAAGAGTCCCGGGAGACCCAGTACTTC. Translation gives CASSQESRETQYF.

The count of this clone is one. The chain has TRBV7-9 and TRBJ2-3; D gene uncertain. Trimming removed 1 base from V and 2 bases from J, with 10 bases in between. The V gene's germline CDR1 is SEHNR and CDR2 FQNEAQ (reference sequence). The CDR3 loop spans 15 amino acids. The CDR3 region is CASSLGLVNTDTQYF. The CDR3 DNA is TGTGCCAGCAGCTTAGGGCTAGTTAACACAGATACGCAGTATTTT.

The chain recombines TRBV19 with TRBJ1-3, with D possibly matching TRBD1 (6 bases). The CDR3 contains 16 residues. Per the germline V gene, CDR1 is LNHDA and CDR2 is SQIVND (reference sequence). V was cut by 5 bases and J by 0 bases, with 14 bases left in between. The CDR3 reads CASSPQDSSSGNTIYF. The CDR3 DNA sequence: TGTGCCAGTAGTCCCCAGGACAGCAGCTCTGGAAACACCATATATTTT.

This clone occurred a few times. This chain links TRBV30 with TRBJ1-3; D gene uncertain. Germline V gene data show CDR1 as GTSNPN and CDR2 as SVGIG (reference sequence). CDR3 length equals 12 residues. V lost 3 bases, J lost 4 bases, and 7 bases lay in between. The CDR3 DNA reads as TGTGCCTGGAGCCCGACAGGAAACACCATATATTTT. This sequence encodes CAWSPTGNTIYF.

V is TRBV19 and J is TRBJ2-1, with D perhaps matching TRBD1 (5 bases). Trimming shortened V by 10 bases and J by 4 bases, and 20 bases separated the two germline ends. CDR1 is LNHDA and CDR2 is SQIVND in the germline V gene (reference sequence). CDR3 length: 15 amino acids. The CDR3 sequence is CATGLTNDIYNEQFF. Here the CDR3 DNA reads TGTGCCACAGGGCTCACTAACGACATTTACAATGAGCAGTTCTTC.

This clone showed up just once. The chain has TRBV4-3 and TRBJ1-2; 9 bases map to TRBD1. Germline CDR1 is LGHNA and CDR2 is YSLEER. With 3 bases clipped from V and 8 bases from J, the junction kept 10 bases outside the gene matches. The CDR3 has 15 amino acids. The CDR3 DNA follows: TGCGCCAGCAGCCACCTGGTGACAGGGGGTACAGGCTACACCTTC. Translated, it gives CASSHLVTGGTGYTF.

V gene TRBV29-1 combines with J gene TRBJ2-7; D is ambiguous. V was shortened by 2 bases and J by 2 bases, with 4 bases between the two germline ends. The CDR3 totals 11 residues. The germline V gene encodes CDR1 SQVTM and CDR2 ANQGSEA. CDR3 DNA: TGCAGCGTTGAAACGGCCTACGAGCAGTACTTC. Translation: CSVETAYEQYF.

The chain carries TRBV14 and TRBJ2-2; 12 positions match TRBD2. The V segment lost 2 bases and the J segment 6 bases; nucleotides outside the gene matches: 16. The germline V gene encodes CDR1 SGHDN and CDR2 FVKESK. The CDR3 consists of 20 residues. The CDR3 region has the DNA TGTGCCAGCAGCCAACACCTTGGGCTAGCGGGGGGGCAGGAGCCCGGGGAGCTGTTTTTT. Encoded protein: CASSQHLGLAGGQEPGELFF.